Each of the 28 T cell receptor beta chains below was sequenced from the same sample in a study of tumor-infiltrating lymphocytes in primary liver carcinoma. Researchers generated TCR beta cDNA from about 450 ng of total RNA, relying on a constant-region primer. Three rounds of nested multiplex PCR with slightly modified ARM-PCR produced TCR beta libraries. TRBV1-TRBV30 forward primers and a C-beta reverse primer were used in the first two PCR rounds, which each ran for about 11 cycles. TCRdb re-derived calls from the multiplex PCR reads in MiXCR, one entry per CDR3 protein. The data contain approximately 110,000 distinct CDR3 sequences, 64% of them singletons. Between 20 and 30 mg of unsorted bulk tissue served as the source from which RNA and DNA were co-extracted. Sequencing input: liver tumor tissue from sampling region 3. As for subset: tumor region T3, left-lateral pole. These receptors came from a woman aged 60-75 years with primary liver carcinoma and hepatitis B virus infection.

This clonotype was seen at least ten times. The chain recombines TRBV14 with TRBJ1-3; D is unresolved. Trimming stripped 0 bases from V and 4 bases from J, with 4 bases between. The CDR3 contains 13 residues. In germline, CDR1 is SGHDN, CDR2 FVKESK. The CDR3 sequence is CASSQDRGNTIYF. The CDR3 coding sequence is TGTGCCAGCAGCCAAGATCGGGGAAACACCATATATTTT.

Note on this clonotype: A single base separates this from a much larger clone, so it may be a read error. The chain employs TRBV10-3 and TRBJ1-5; D ambiguous. V lost 0 bases and J lost 9, with 15 bases in between. The CDR3 has 15 amino acids. Germline V gives CDR1 ENHRY, CDR2 SYGVKD. CDR3 DNA sequence: TGTGCCATCAGTGAGTCGGTATCGGGTTCGTTGCCCCAGCATTTT. Translating gives CAISESVSGSLPQHF.

Concerning this clonotype: This CDR3 fails to terminate in the conserved phenylalanine or tryptophan, so it likely reflects a read error. The J gene is TRBJ2-1, the V gene TRBV11-3; TRBD1 agrees at 11 bases. V shed 6 bases and J 5 bases; nucleotides not matched to a gene: 15. Germline V gene data show CDR1 as SGHNT and CDR2 as YENEEA. The CDR3 is 18 amino acids. CDR3 coding DNA: TGTGCCAGCAGTTCCTGGACAGGGGGCACTAGTGGGGACAATGAGCAGTTCTTA. This codes for CASSSWTGGTSGDNEQFL.

The chain links TRBV29-1 to TRBJ2-3; a possible D gene is TRBD2 (7 bases). V gave up 5 bases and J gave up 3 bases, with 15 bases separating them. This CDR3 has 14 residues. The germline V gene encodes CDR1 SQVTM and CDR2 ANQGSEA. The CDR3 sequence is CSVRSGGDTDTQYF. The CDR3 DNA reads TGCAGCGTTAGGTCGGGGGGCGATACAGATACGCAGTATTTT.

Note on this clonotype: One junction end does not reproduce the germline sequence, and a read error may be involved. The chain couples TRBV12-5 to TRBJ2-1; tentatively, D is TRBD2 (5 bases). The germline CDR1 and CDR2 sequences are LGHNT and FRNRAP. This CDR3 region has 13 residues. The CDR3 spells CTSGLKLNGEQFF. CDR3 DNA sequence: TGTACTAGTGGCCTCAAGTTAAATGGTGAGCAGTTCTTC.

V and J are TRBV10-3 and TRBJ2-5; TRBD1 matches 8 bases. This CDR3 is 14 amino acids long. With 3 bases clipped from V and 1 base from J, the junction kept 1 base outside the gene matches. Germline V lookup: CDR1 ENHRY, CDR2 SYGVKD. This CDR3 is CAISETGGQETQYF. The DNA of the CDR3 is TGTGCCATCAGTGAAACAGGGGGCCAAGAGACCCAGTACTTC.

This clonotype came up a few times. A single base separates this from a much larger clone, so it may be a read error. The chain links TRBV29-1 to TRBJ2-1; TRBD2 matches 11 bases. Trimming took 6 bases from V and 5 from J; bases not matched to a gene: 15. The CDR3 contains 17 residues. CDR1 SQVTM and CDR2 ANQGSEA come from the germline V gene. The CDR3 here is CSVVTSGSWSRHNEQFF. Here the CDR3 DNA reads TGCAGCGTGGTCACTAGCGGGAGTTGGTCACGGCACAATGAGCAGTTCTTC.

Concerning this clonotype: Just one base apart from a much larger clone, this may be a read error. V usage is TRBV5-1 and J usage is TRBJ2-1; 8 positions match TRBD2. CDR1 is SGHRS, CDR2 YFSETQ, per germline. The CDR3 has 19 amino acids. Unmatched junction bases numbered 13, after V lost 0 bases and J lost 2 bases. The DNA for the CDR3 is TGCGCCAGCAGCTTGGTAGGGATTAGCGGGAAGTGGGCCTACAATGAGCAGTTCTTC. It encodes CASSLVGISGKWAYNEQFF. The entire variable domain, with the rest obtained from reference TRBV5-1 and TRBJ2-1, is as follows: KAGVTQTPRYLIKTRGQQVTLSCSPISGHRSVSWYQQTPGQGLQFLFEYFSETQRNKGNFPGRFSGRQFSNSRSEMNVSTLELGDSALYLCASSLVGISGKWAYNEQFFGPGTRLTVL.

This clonotype has at least ten counts. This clone may be a read error of a much larger clone one base away. The V gene is TRBV6-1, the J gene TRBJ2-5, with 10 bases identical to TRBD2. Looked up from germline, CDR1 is MNHNS and CDR2 is SASEGT. V shed 7 bases, J shed 5 bases, and the junction held 13 bases outside the gene matches. The CDR3 covers 16 residues. CDR3 loop: CASNPKRLAGDETQYF. The CDR3 DNA sequence: TGTGCCAGCAACCCAAAACGGCTAGCGGGAGACGAGACCCAGTACTTC.

A remark on this clonotype: This may arise from a read error, as a much more abundant clone is one base away. Given the absence of the conserved phenylalanine or tryptophan at the CDR3 end, a read error is likely. The chain has TRBV7-8 and TRBJ2-5; 7 nucleotides line up with TRBD1. This CDR3 contains 14 residues. Germline V gene data show CDR1 as SGHVS and CDR2 as FQNEAQ. J lost 1 base, V lost 1 base, and 0 bases had no gene match. The CDR3 DNA reads TGTGCCAGCAGCTTAGGGGACAGCCAAGAGACCCAGTACTGC. The encoded protein is CASSLGDSQETQYC.

As regards this clonotype: One end of the junction is discordant with germline, which a read error may explain. The CDR3 sequence: CASRDRQGYGYTF. The DNA of the CDR3 is TGTGCCAGCAGAGACCGACAGGGCTATGGTTACACCTTC. The chain joins TRBV6-1 to TRBJ1-2; TRBD1 agrees at 7 bases. The germline gives CDR1 MNHNS, CDR2 SASEGT. The CDR3 runs 13 residues.

Details on this clonotype: The CDR3 carries no conserved terminal phenylalanine or tryptophan, so it likely arises from a read error. The rearrangement links TRBV11-3 to TRBJ1-1; D gene ambiguous. The CDR3 is made up of 13 amino acids. Between the trimmed V and J ends, which lost 2 bases and 2 bases, there was a span of 6 bases. Looked up from germline, CDR1 is SGHNT and CDR2 is YENEEA. The CDR3 loop is CASSLMTNTEAFI. The CDR3 DNA reads TGTGCCAGCAGCTTAATGACAAACACTGAAGCTTTCATT.

On this clonotype itself: One junction end disagrees with the germline gene, perhaps due to a read error. This chain connects TRBV11-2 to TRBJ2-2; possible D gene TRBD2, 6 bases. Germline V CDR1 and CDR2: SGHAT, FQNNGV. This CDR3 comprises 13 residues. The CDR3 sequence is CASSLDGTGELSF. CDR3 sequence (DNA): TGTGCCAGCAGCTTGGATGGGACTGGGGAGCTGTCTTTT.

Many counts were recorded for this clonotype. V usage is TRBV14 and J usage is TRBJ2-3, with D perhaps matching TRBD1 (5 bases). V was cut by 0 bases and J by 0 bases, with 7 bases left in between. The germline V gene has CDR1 SGHDN and CDR2 FVKESK. The CDR3 consists of 15 residues. Here the CDR3 reads CASSQDRQSTDTQYF. The DNA for the CDR3 is TGTGCCAGCAGCCAAGATCGACAGAGCACAGATACGCAGTATTTT.

Comment on this clonotype: In this CDR3 the conserved last residue, phenylalanine or tryptophan, is missing, so a read error is likely. The gene calls are TRBV11-2 and TRBJ2-1; D gene uncertain. V lost 3 bases, J lost 10 bases, and 16 bases lay in between. Germline loops: CDR1 SGHAT, CDR2 FQNNGV. The CDR3 has 14 amino acids. DNA for the CDR3: TGTGCCAGCAGCTTCGGCGGTGTGGGCAACGAGCAGTTCATC. Translating gives CASSFGGVGNEQFI.

Of note for this clonotype: The CDR3 does not close with the conserved phenylalanine or tryptophan, likely indicating a read error. The CDR3 sequence: CASSSSHGTGFYGYTL. In DNA form, the CDR3 reads TGTGCCAGCAGTTCCTCGCACGGGACAGGCTTCTATGGCTACACCTTA. The V call is TRBV6-2 or TRBV6-3, the J call TRBJ1-2; TRBD1 matches 8 bases. Germline CDR1 reads MNHEY; CDR2 reads SVGEGT. The CDR3 is 16 residues long. Unmatched junction bases numbered 11, after V lost 4 bases and J lost 4 bases.

This clonotype is a singleton in its sample. The genes are TRBV21-1 and TRBJ2-7; the table's D call TRBD1 went unverified against the DNA. TRBV21-1 is a listed pseudogene. CDR3 length: 18 residues. In DNA, the CDR3 is TGTGCCAGCAGCAACATTCCGCACACAGGGGGCCTCGCTTACAAGCAGTACTTC. This gives the protein CASSNIPHTGGLAYKQYF.

With regard to this clonotype: A read error may explain this, as a much larger clone is one base away. The V and J genes are TRBV5-4 and TRBJ2-5; D might be TRBD2 (7 bases). In germline, CDR1 is SGHNT, CDR2 YYREEE (reference sequence). The CDR3 length is 15 residues. The CDR3 here is CASNLAQGGAETQYF. CDR3 nucleotides: TGTGCCAGCAACTTGGCCCAAGGGGGGGCAGAGACCCAGTACTTC.

On this clonotype itself: This sequence may be a read error, since a much larger clone differs from it by one base. The V gene is TRBV11-1, the J gene TRBJ2-7, with D perhaps matching TRBD1 (6 bases). V lost 11 bases to trimming and J lost 0 bases, with 17 bases between them. Germline V gives CDR1 SGHAT, CDR2 FQDESV (reference sequence). This CDR3 region has 14 residues. The CDR3 DNA is TGTGCCGACAGCTTAATGGGGGCCTCCTACGAGCAGTACTTC. This gives the protein CADSLMGASYEQYF.

This clonotype was counted once. The junction does not match germline at one end; this may be a read error. V usage is TRBV5-1 and J usage is TRBJ1-4, with D possibly matching TRBD1 (5 bases). Germline CDR1 is SGHRS and CDR2 is YFSETQ. The CDR3 length is 15 residues. CDR3 protein: CASSLRSGGNEKLSF. CDR3 coding DNA: TGTGCCAGCAGCTTGAGGAGTGGGGGTAATGAAAAACTGTCTTTT.

In this sample, this clonotype turned up a few times. V and J are TRBV2 and TRBJ2-5, with 8 bases lining up with TRBD1. This CDR3 region has 13 residues. The germline gives CDR1 SNHLY, CDR2 FYNNEI. With 3 bases clipped from V and 7 bases from J, the junction kept 4 bases outside the gene matches. This CDR3 reads CASSEDRAGTQYF. Written as DNA, the CDR3 is TGTGCCAGCAGTGAGGACAGGGCTGGGACCCAGTACTTC.

The sample holds one count of this clonotype. At one boundary the junction diverges from the germline segment, which might be a read error. The chain uses TRBV29-1 and TRBJ2-3; 7 bases are shared with TRBD2. The length of the CDR3 is 15 residues. Germline V gene lookup returns CDR1 SQVTM and CDR2 ANQGSEA. CDR3 bases: TGCAGCGTGGGGAAGTCAAGTACTAGCGCAGATACGCCGTATTTT. Its protein product is CSVGKSSTSADTPYF.

A word on this clonotype: Because it lacks the conserved phenylalanine or tryptophan at the end, this CDR3 is likely a read error. V gene TRBV12-3 or TRBV12-4 combines with J gene TRBJ2-1; D is uncertain. The CDR3 is 15 residues long. V lost 5 bases and J 3 bases, leaving 14 bases between the germline ends. The CDR3: CASSHDPPHYNEQFY. The CDR3, as DNA: TGTGCCAGCAGTCATGACCCTCCCCACTACAATGAGCAGTTCTAC.

As to this clonotype: Sequence at one end of the junction differs from germline and may be a read error. This chain links TRBV11-2 with TRBJ1-4, with D possibly matching TRBD1 (5 bases). Germline lookup yields CDR1 SGHAT and CDR2 FQNNGV. CDR3 size: 17 residues. The CDR3 region is CASGLVVGTRTNEKLLF. DNA of the CDR3: TGTGCCAGCGGCTTAGTGGTGGGGACGAGAACTAATGAAAAACTGCTTTTT. The full variable domain, completed using reference TRBV11-2 and TRBJ1-4, is EAGVAQSPRYKIIEKRQSVAFWCNPISGHATLYWYQQILGQGPKLLIQFQNNGVVDDSQLPKDRFSAERLKGVDSTLKIQPAKLEDSAVYLCASGLVVGTRTNEKLLFGSGTQLSVL.

The table lists this clonotype with a few counts. V usage is TRBV6-4 and J usage is TRBJ2-1; 8 nucleotides agree with TRBD2. Germline CDR1 MRHNA, CDR2 SNTAGT. With V trimmed by 5 bases and J by 8 bases, 5 bases remained unmatched. CDR3 length: 13 residues. This chain's CDR3 is CASSPFGGDEQFF. DNA of the CDR3: TGTGCCAGCAGTCCCTTCGGGGGGGATGAGCAGTTCTTC.

This clonotype was picked up many times. The rearrangement joins TRBV12-3 or TRBV12-4 to TRBJ2-1; D ambiguous. The CDR3 has 12 residues. With 6 bases removed from V and 6 bases from J, the gap between germline ends came to 9 bases. The CDR3 spells CASSRLANEQFF. In nucleotides, the CDR3 is TGTGCCAGCAGCCGCCTTGCCAATGAGCAGTTCTTC.

This clonotype was detected ten times or more. The chain is built from TRBV4-1 and TRBJ1-6, with no clear D. Germline-derived CDR1 and CDR2 are MGHRA and YSYEKL. The V and J ends lost 0 bases and 6 bases respectively, with 18 bases between them. The CDR3 extends over 18 amino acids. The CDR3 DNA follows: TGCGCCAGCAGCCAAGAGGGCGGAAGTTTACGCTTTAATTCACCCCTCCACTTT. Amino acid sequence: CASSQEGGSLRFNSPLHF.

To note about this clonotype: The junction and the germline gene differ at one end; a read error may be behind it. CDR3 bases: TGTGCCAGCAGTGCAACGGGACAGGGTTACGAGCTGTACTTC. Its translation: CASSATGQGYELYF. The genes are TRBV6-1 and TRBJ2-7, with 9 bases that match TRBD1. This CDR3 is 14 amino acids long. Germline-derived CDR1 and CDR2 are MNHNS and SASEGT.